One and the same sample provided the 26 T cell receptor beta chains below, sequenced in a study of T-cell memory formation after mild COVID-19. In TCRdb, the 5' RACE reads were re-called with MiXCR into one record per CDR3 protein. This table holds 180,000 or so distinct CDR3 sequences, more than 15% found once. The sample taken for sequencing was PBMCs or a T cell subset sorted from them (not recorded which). The receptors were gathered from an adult woman who had mild COVID-19 (a few samples of this study predate the infection). Cell type and time point are not known.

This clonotype was observed many times. This chain joins TRBV7-2 and TRBJ2-4; D remains unclear. CDR1 SGHTA and CDR2 FQGNSA come from the germline V gene. CDR3 length: 13 residues. The V end was cut by 7 bases, the J end by 5 bases, with 12 bases between. CDR3: CASNQKVENIQYF. DNA of the CDR3: TGTGCCAGCAACCAAAAAGTCGAAAACATTCAGTACTTC.

The chain links TRBV6-2 or TRBV6-3 to TRBJ2-5, with D possibly TRBD1 on 5 matching bases. The germline CDR1 and CDR2 sequences are MNHEY and SVGEGT. The CDR3 sequence is 14 residues long. The V and J ends lost 7 bases and 7 bases respectively, with 19 bases between them. CDR3 region: CASTLDSFVRTQYF. Here the CDR3 DNA reads TGTGCCAGCACCCTAGACAGCTTTGTACGGACCCAGTACTTC.

This clonotype was seen ten or more times. The chain couples TRBV12-3 or TRBV12-4 to TRBJ1-5; D is perhaps TRBD1 (6 bases). The CDR3 length is 15 residues. Trimming pared 1 base from V and 11 bases from J, leaving 18 bases between. The CDR3 region has the DNA TGTGCCAGCAGTTTAGGGCAGTTGAGGGGGGTAGCCCAGCATTTT. It codes for CASSLGQLRGVAQHF.

This clonotype was seen a few times. The CDR3 nucleotides read TGCGCCAGCAGCTTGGGACTAGCGAAATACAATGAGCAGTTCTTC. Translation gives CASSLGLAKYNEQFF. This sequence joins TRBV5-1 and TRBJ2-1; 8 nucleotides agree with TRBD2. The V and J ends lost 0 bases and 4 bases, in that order; junction bases with no gene match: 3. The germline CDR1 and CDR2 sequences are SGHRS and YFSETQ. This CDR3 is built from 15 residues.

This clonotype was recorded a few times. V and J are TRBV12-3 or TRBV12-4 and TRBJ2-5; a weak D match, TRBD1 (5 bases). With 0 bases removed from V and 13 bases from J, the gap between germline ends came to 12 bases. The CDR3 consists of 12 residues. This CDR3 is CASSLAGNRLYF. CDR3 nucleotides: TGTGCCAGCAGTTTAGCGGGGAACAGGTTGTACTTC.

This sequence joins TRBV4-2 and TRBJ2-5; D remains unclear. Germline CDR1 reads LGHNA; CDR2 reads YNFKEQ. Trimming left V 0 bases short and J 5 bases short, with 4 bases between. CDR3 size: 12 residues. In DNA, the CDR3 is TGTGCCAGCAGCCAAGATTCGGAGACCCAGTACTTC. Its translation is CASSQDSETQYF.

This clonotype has just a few counts. J is TRBJ2-1 and V is TRBV27; 8 positions agree with TRBD1. CDR3 length: 15 amino acids. In germline, CDR1 is MNHEY, CDR2 SMNVEV (reference sequence). Trimming cost V 5 bases and J 3 bases; bases outside gene matches: 6. The chain's CDR3 is CASSIDRGVYNEQFF. CDR3 DNA: TGTGCCAGCAGTATAGACAGGGGAGTCTACAATGAGCAGTTCTTC.

This clonotype was detected only a few times. The CDR3 nucleotides read TGTGCCAGCAGAAACACAGGGAACACCATATATTTT. Translation: CASRNTGNTIYF. This chain connects TRBV6-5 to TRBJ1-3; a weak D match, TRBD1 (6 bases). The CDR3 spans 12 residues. Germline CDR1 MNHEY, CDR2 SVGAGI. The V end lost 6 bases, the J end lost 7 bases, and 10 bases lay between the germline ends.

This clonotype occurred a few times. This chain links TRBV5-6 with TRBJ1-1; D unresolved. Germline V lookup: CDR1 SGHDT, CDR2 YYEEEE. Deletions cut 4 bases from V and 0 bases from J, with 13 bases between. CDR3 length equals 15 residues. The CDR3 bases are TGTGCCAGCAGCCGTTTGGCTCCTCTGAACACTGAAGCTTTCTTT. Amino acids: CASSRLAPLNTEAFF.

In this sample, this clonotype turned up a few times. The V and J genes are TRBV29-1 and TRBJ2-5; tentative D call: TRBD2 (6 bases). Looked up from germline, CDR1 is SQVTM and CDR2 is ANQGSEA. With 3 bases removed from V and 1 base from J, the gap between germline ends came to 12 bases. The CDR3 sequence is 14 residues long. Here the CDR3 reads CSVDQGGGQETQYF. The DNA of the CDR3 is TGCAGCGTTGACCAGGGAGGAGGCCAAGAGACCCAGTACTTC.

The CDR3 sequence: CATSRDGGGEQYV. CDR3 nucleotide sequence: TGTGCCACCAGTCGGGACGGTGGGGGCGAGCAGTACGTC. The chain links TRBV15 to TRBJ2-7; D is perhaps TRBD1 or TRBD2 (5 bases each). Trimming took 6 bases from V and 6 from J, leaving 15 bases between them. The germline gives CDR1 LNHNV, CDR2 YYDKDF (reference sequence). There are 13 residues in the CDR3.

This clonotype was counted only a few times. The chain is built from TRBV6-5 and TRBJ1-5; TRBD1 matches at 11 bases. The CDR3 contains 16 residues. The ends lost 0 bases at V and 7 bases at J; junction bases unmatched: 5. In germline, CDR1 is MNHEY, CDR2 SVGAGI. The CDR3 DNA is TGTGCCAGCAGTTACTCCGGGACAGGGGGACACCAGCCCCAGCATTTT. It encodes CASSYSGTGGHQPQHF.

The V call is TRBV12-3 or TRBV12-4, the J call TRBJ2-1; no clear D. The CDR3 covers 12 residues. V was cut by 2 bases and J by 6 bases, with 5 bases left in between. CDR3 bases: TGTGCCAGCAGTTTATACGGCAATGAGCAGTTCTTC. Translated: CASSLYGNEQFF.

This clonotype was observed a handful of times. The CDR3 region has the DNA TGTGCCAGCAGCTATGGGACGGGACAGTTCAATCAGCCCCAGCATTTT. This sequence encodes CASSYGTGQFNQPQHF. The chain recombines TRBV7-9 with TRBJ1-5; 7 nucleotides match TRBD1. This CDR3 is 16 amino acids long. Germline V gene sequence: CDR1 SEHNR, CDR2 FQNEAQ (reference sequence). Unmatched junction bases numbered 9, after V lost 4 bases and J lost 3 bases.

A few counts support this clonotype. The V call is TRBV29-1, the J call TRBJ2-7; D might be TRBD1 (5 bases). The length of the CDR3 is 11 residues. V lost 6 bases, J lost 3 bases, and 9 bases lay in between. In germline, CDR1 is SQVTM, CDR2 ANQGSEA. As DNA, the CDR3 is TGCAGCGTCGGACATGGCTACGAGCAGTACTTC. It yields the protein CSVGHGYEQYF.

There are a few counts of this clonotype. The chain employs TRBV6-1 and TRBJ2-2; 9 nucleotides match TRBD1. Germline V gene lookup returns CDR1 MNHNS and CDR2 SASEGT. V shed 7 bases, J shed 4 bases, and the junction held 7 bases outside the gene matches. The CDR3 runs 15 residues. This CDR3 is CASNTGTGSTGELFF. CDR3 bases: TGTGCCAGCAATACCGGGACAGGGAGCACCGGGGAGCTGTTTTTT.

The table lists this clonotype with a few counts. The chain has TRBV24-1 and TRBJ2-7, with D maybe TRBD2 (6 bases). V shed 5 bases and J shed 5 bases, with 12 bases lying between them. The CDR3 has 13 amino acids. CDR1 is KGHDR, CDR2 SFDVKD, per germline. The CDR3 region has the DNA TGTGCCACCAGTGCCGGAGGGAAGGACGAGCAGTACTTC. Translating gives CATSAGGKDEQYF.

This clonotype was detected only a few times. The chain employs TRBV20-1 and TRBJ2-3; 7 bases agree with TRBD2. The CDR3 extends over 15 amino acids. Germline V gene data show CDR1 as DFQATT and CDR2 as SNEGSKA (reference sequence). V lost 6 bases, J lost 0 bases, and 9 bases stayed unmatched. CDR3 sequence (DNA): TGCAGTGCACCAAGAGCGGGAATTAGCACAGATACGCAGTATTTT. This encodes CSAPRAGISTDTQYF.

The chain uses TRBV4-2 and TRBJ2-1; 11 bases agree with TRBD2. Per the germline V gene, CDR1 is LGHNA and CDR2 is YNFKEQ. The CDR3 is 15 residues long. V shed 1 base, J shed 12 bases, and the junction held 8 bases outside the gene matches. The CDR3 DNA reads as TGTGCCAGCAGCCAAGGGCCTAGCGGGGGGATAAGGCAGTTCTTC. As protein: CASSQGPSGGIRQFF.

This clonotype has more than one count but fewer than ten. The chain has TRBV25-1 and TRBJ2-1, with 13 bases that match TRBD2. CDR3 length: 17 amino acids. The V gene end was trimmed by 5 bases and the J gene end by 5 bases; junction bases not matched to a gene: 9. Germline V gene lookup returns CDR1 MGHDK and CDR2 SYGVNS. The CDR3 nucleotides read TGTGCCAGCAGTCCCACCCCAACTAGCGGGAGGGACAATGAGCAGTTCTTC. Its protein is CASSPTPTSGRDNEQFF.

The chain links TRBV12-3 or TRBV12-4 to TRBJ2-7, with D possibly being TRBD1 (5 bases). The CDR3 runs 15 residues. The ends were cut back, 3 bases at V and 3 bases at J, with 15 bases in the middle. In DNA, the CDR3 is TGTGCCAGCAGTTTTCTGGCAGGGCATTACTACGAGCAGTACTTC. Translation: CASSFLAGHYYEQYF.

This chain connects TRBV29-1 to TRBJ2-2; D is uncertain. CDR1 is SQVTM, CDR2 ANQGSEA, per germline. CDR3 length: 11 residues. V lost 5 bases to trimming and J lost 5 bases, with 6 bases between them. The CDR3 DNA is TGCAGCGTTTTAACAACCGGGGAGCTGTTTTTT. This sequence encodes CSVLTTGELFF.

This clonotype was counted a few times. This chain uses TRBV5-1 with TRBJ2-6, with 7 bases that match TRBD1. The trim removed 4 bases at V and 0 bases at J, leaving 4 bases unmatched. Germline CDR1 SGHRS, CDR2 YFSETQ. The CDR3 is 16 residues long. The CDR3 spells CASSGGQFSGANVLTF. The DNA of the CDR3 is TGCGCCAGCAGCGGGGGACAGTTCTCTGGGGCCAACGTCCTGACTTTC.

The V and J genes are TRBV5-1 and TRBJ1-6; the D gene is possibly TRBD1 (6 bases). The CDR3 runs 15 residues. Germline CDR1 is SGHRS and CDR2 is YFSETQ. V dropped 0 bases and J dropped 10 bases, with 14 bases sitting between them. CDR3 sequence: CASSLGQARGSPLHF. The CDR3 DNA reads TGCGCCAGCAGCTTGGGACAGGCCAGAGGATCACCCCTCCACTTT.

This clonotype was seen a handful of times. The chain combines TRBV9 with TRBJ2-5; 11 bases agree with TRBD2. J was trimmed by 5 bases and V by 4 bases; bases with no gene match: 7. Germline lookup yields CDR1 SGDLS and CDR2 YYNGEE. The CDR3 sequence is 15 residues long. The CDR3 loop reads CASSWTSGPKETQYF. In nucleotides, the CDR3 is TGTGCCAGCAGCTGGACTAGCGGGCCGAAGGAGACCCAGTACTTC.

The genes are TRBV27 and TRBJ1-2; 10 positions agree with TRBD1. The V gene's germline CDR1 is MNHEY and CDR2 SMNVEV (reference sequence). The CDR3 contains 17 residues. J gave up 4 bases and V 2 bases, and 10 bases lay outside the gene matches. CDR3 sequence: CASSLRGQGSRIYGYTF. In nucleotides, the CDR3 is TGTGCCAGCAGTTTAAGGGGACAGGGGTCGCGCATCTATGGCTACACCTTC.